A single count supports the clone carrying this TCR beta chain. This sample was taken from a study of shared T cell receptors in the human thymus. Generated by immunoSEQ multiplex PCR, the TCRdb table keeps only in-frame clones and is missing some. Here the sample spans more than 550,000 clones, approximately 89% being singletons. V was pared by 3 bases and J by 5 bases, with 14 bases between. CDR1 and CDR2 (germline): SEHNR, FQNEAQ (reference sequence). This CDR3 region has 14 residues. These same data were also listed under a study on human thymus T cells. That paper notes: Thymic and blood repertoires seemed to favor certain V and J genes. Highly overlapping thymic repertoires in unrelated individuals were reported by related research.

The receptor's source is a boy under two years old with a congenital heart defect. Material: thymocytes. The chain recombines TRBV7-9 with TRBJ2-7, with TRBD2 as a possible D gene (5 bases). CDR3 residues: CASSLILDSHEQYF. The CDR3 nucleotides read TGTGCCAGCAGCTTGATACTAGACTCTCACGAGCAGTACTTC.